A selection of T cell receptor beta chains follows, all from one sample in a study of siplizumab effects on memory and regulatory T cells. The data were produced by immunoSEQ multiplex PCR, yet TCRdb's version contains in-frame clones alone and is incomplete. The table lists about 100,000 clones, approximately 92% of them singletons, with about 0.15% in the top ten. Sequencing input: CD4+ T cells sorted from blood. The receptors were gathered from a human donor in good health. The CDR3 runs from the conserved cysteine through the conserved F or W. Fields, in order: J gene, clone size, D gene, V gene, CDR3 protein, CDR3 DNA. The D gene is left open where the match is weak. Rows give clone size only sometimes, using once, few, many, or a class for an expanded clone.

j_gene: TRBJ2-7; abundance: once; d_gene: TRBD1; v_gene: TRBV7-2; CDR3aa: CASSTRTGGFYEQYF; CDR3nt: TGTGCCAGCAGCACCCGTACAGGGGGCTTCTACGAGCAGTACTTC
j_gene: TRBJ1-2; abundance: NA; d_gene: NA; v_gene: TRBV10-3; CDR3aa: CAISETGNGYTF; CDR3nt: TGTGCCATCAGTGAAACAGGGAATGGCTACACCTTC
j_gene: TRBJ1-5; abundance: NA; d_gene: NA; v_gene: TRBV28; CDR3aa: CASSLPYREGQPQHF; CDR3nt: TGTGCCAGCAGTTTGCCCTACAGGGAAGGCCAGCCCCAGCATTTT
j_gene: TRBJ2-2; abundance: once; d_gene: TRBD1; v_gene: TRBV19; CDR3aa: CASSIIQGTGELFF; CDR3nt: TGTGCCAGTAGTATCATACAGGGGACCGGGGAGCTGTTTTTT
j_gene: TRBJ1-6; abundance: once; d_gene: TRBD1; v_gene: TRBV10-2; CDR3aa: CATRTGFGDSPLHF; CDR3nt: TGCGCCACCCGGACAGGGTTCGGGGATTCACCCCTCCACTTT
j_gene: TRBJ1-5; abundance: NA; d_gene: NA; v_gene: TRBV2; CDR3aa: CASSEEQNSNQPQHF; CDR3nt: TGTGCCAGCAGTGAAGAACAGAATAGCAATCAGCCCCAGCATTTT
j_gene: TRBJ2-1; abundance: NA; d_gene: NA; v_gene: TRBV7-3; CDR3aa: CASSLSRDQEQFF; CDR3nt: TGTGCCAGCAGCTTAAGCCGGGACCAGGAGCAGTTCTTC
j_gene: TRBJ2-5; abundance: NA; d_gene: NA; v_gene: TRBV7-2; CDR3aa: CASSLAGGAETQYF; CDR3nt: TGTGCCAGCAGCTTAGCGGGGGGGGCAGAGACCCAGTACTTC
j_gene: TRBJ1-2; abundance: NA; d_gene: NA; v_gene: TRBV10-1; CDR3aa: CASRGDNDYGYTF; CDR3nt: TGCGCCAGCAGAGGGGACAATGACTATGGCTACACCTTC
j_gene: TRBJ2-2; abundance: NA; d_gene: TRBD2; v_gene: TRBV2; CDR3aa: CASRGGTGGGELFF; CDR3nt: TGTGCCAGCAGGGGGGGGACCGGAGGAGGGGAGCTGTTTTTT
j_gene: TRBJ1-5; abundance: NA; d_gene: NA; v_gene: TRBV7-2; CDR3aa: CASSLRAQLSNQPQHF; CDR3nt: TGTGCCAGCAGCTTAAGGGCGCAGCTTAGCAATCAGCCCCAGCATTTT
j_gene: TRBJ2-1; abundance: NA; d_gene: NA; v_gene: TRBV2; CDR3aa: CASSEIRASSINEQFF; CDR3nt: TGTGCCAGCAGTGAAATTAGGGCTAGTTCAATCAACGAGCAGTTCTTC
j_gene: TRBJ1-1; abundance: NA; d_gene: NA; v_gene: TRBV5-6; CDR3aa: CASSFKVAGQYTEAFF; CDR3nt: TGTGCCAGCAGCTTCAAGGTGGCTGGGCAATACACTGAAGCTTTCTTT
j_gene: TRBJ2-5; abundance: NA; d_gene: NA; v_gene: TRBV5-4; CDR3aa: CASSLAAERVTETQYF; CDR3nt: TGTGCCAGCAGCTTGGCCGCGGAAAGGGTAACAGAGACCCAGTACTTC
j_gene: TRBJ1-6; abundance: NA; d_gene: NA; v_gene: TRBV6-6; CDR3aa: CASRGGAENSPLHF; CDR3nt: TGTGCCAGCCGGGGGGGGGCTGAAAATTCACCCCTCCACTTT
j_gene: TRBJ1-4; abundance: NA; d_gene: NA; v_gene: TRBV7-9; CDR3aa: CASSLSREEKLFF; CDR3nt: TGTGCCAGCAGCTTAAGTAGGGAAGAAAAACTGTTTTTT